This T cell receptor beta chain was identified during a study of post-analysis software for immune sequencing data. Study-level points and caveats: Five TRBV segments were significantly more frequent in patients than in controls. TRBV5-6, TRBV5-1 and TRBV20-1 were among these segments.

This CDR3 region has 14 residues. Germline V gene lookup returns CDR1 SGHVS and CDR2 FQNEAQ. The V and J ends lost 2 bases and 10 bases respectively, with 17 bases between them. Carried by the TCR beta cDNA libraries were unique molecular identifiers. TCRdb ran MiXCR on the PCR reads and lists one entry per CDR3 protein. The sample yields more than 450,000 distinct CDR3 sequences, around 36% seen once. About this clonotype itself: Its antigen is unknown.

The TCR comes from a girl aged 2 to 17 with multiple sclerosis. The source material was blood. This sequence joins TRBV7-8 and TRBJ1-1; D might be TRBD1 (5 bases). CDR3 bases: TGTGCCAGCAGCTTACCCCCTAGGGAAACAGGAGCTTTCTTT. Amino acid sequence: CASSLPPRETGAFF.